This is a list of T cell receptor beta chains from one sample in a study of cytomegalovirus exposure and HLA in healthy donors. The assay was immunoSEQ multiplex PCR, and TCRdb's table has in-frame clones only and misses some. The data contain around 130,000 clones, about 80% of them singletons. Material for sequencing was PBMCs. The receptors come from a man aged 35 to 55 in good health and CMV-seronegative. The CDR3 runs from the conserved cysteine through the conserved F or W.

TRBV5-1,CASSSGDRGVYEQYF
TRBV4-2,CASSQVGLTRSSTDTQYF
TRBV18,CASSPAGESYGYTF
TRBV7-8,CASSSILAAYQETQYF
TRBV10-3,CAIRSGRENTEAFF
TRBV7-2,CASSLARRGWNIQYF
TRBV7-2,CASSSVPGTGGAGYGYTF
TRBV5-1,CASSSGQGNTIYF
TRBV2,CASSDSGGFSTDTQYF
TRBV10-1,CASSGGGSSYNEQFF
TRBV15,CATSRRDTQGYTF
TRBV5-1,CASSQIAGVDGELFF
TRBV2,CASSEIEMETQYF
TRBV11-3,CASSPGTGDTGELFF
TRBV4-2,CASSQAPGTRGGANVLTF
TRBV5-1,CASSPQPQETQYF
TRBV19,CASSTGRTSHQPQHF
TRBV4-1,CASTDWEKLFF
TRBV5-1,CASSLARTGGNEQFF
TRBV10-3,CAISYSPGNTIYF
TRBV15,CATSRGRTGGFGEQYF
TRBV6-4,CASSVASGIGELFF
TRBV9,CASSPTSGGWTQYF
TRBV6-6,CATGTGGETQYF
TRBV5-1,CASSLGPGGAEETQYF
TRBV28,CASSRDRNYGYTF
TRBV6-6,CASTKGQRDSRDRAFF
TRBV4-2,CASSQENLAAQGGSCFF
TRBV19,CASSPSGAGTEAFF
TRBV7-9,CASSPLGRNEQYF
TRBV9,CASSASYRGLGYGYTF
TRBV4-2,CASSLQGQGRPQHF
TRBV7-9,CASSLTPQENEQFF
TRBV5-6,CASSTQGFWQPQHF
TRBV19,CASSIGGRPQGYTF
TRBV18,CASSPPGTPQETQYF
TRBV28,CASSLVTGRTGAKETQYF
TRBV5-1,CASSLGTGNDGELFF
TRBV30,CAWSVRLADGREQFF
TRBV6-5,CASALPPGETQYF
TRBV5-4,CASKRQGSLQETQYF
TRBV5-4,CASSLDRGEAFF